Each of the 5 T cell receptor beta chains below was sequenced from the same sample in a study of shared clonotypes between healthy human individuals. Data came from immunoSEQ multiplex PCR; TCRdb stores just in-frame clones and leaves some out. The profile covers about 490,000 clones, with roughly 85% appearing a single time and 9.5% to 15% taken by the ten largest. The sequencing sample was made of PBMCs. The receptor source for this set is a woman between 35 and 50 years old in good health. Some clones in this sample may be carry-over from other donors' samples.

The chain combines TRBV18 with TRBJ2-7; TRBD1 aligns across 11 bases. Germline lookup yields CDR1 KGHSH and CDR2 LQKENI. J was trimmed by 7 bases and V by 1 base; bases with no gene match: 3. The CDR3 loop spans 14 amino acids. CDR3 nucleotide sequence: TGTGCCAGCTCACCACGGACAGGGGGCGAGGAGCAGTACTTC. Translating gives CASSPRTGGEEQYF.

CDR3 coding DNA: TGTGCCAGCAGCCAGAAGTCACTAGCGGGAGTTGGTTCAGATACGCAGTATTTT. Residues: CASSQKSLAGVGSDTQYF. This rearrangement joins TRBV4-2 to TRBJ2-3, with 11 bases lining up with TRBD2. The CDR3 loop spans 18 amino acids. The junction had 12 bases not matched to a gene; V was cut back by 3 bases and J by 4 bases. Germline V lookup: CDR1 LGHNA, CDR2 YNFKEQ.

The chain links TRBV9 to TRBJ2-1; 8 nucleotides match TRBD2. CDR3 size: 16 residues. From germline, CDR1 is SGDLS and CDR2 YYNGEE. The ends lost 3 bases at V and 3 bases at J; junction bases unmatched: 8. CDR3 sequence (DNA): TGTGCCAGCAGCGCATCCTCCGGGACTAGCTACAATGAGCAGTTCTTC. It is translated as CASSASSGTSYNEQFF.

The V and J genes are TRBV6-1 and TRBJ1-5; possible D gene TRBD1, 5 bases. CDR3 length equals 13 residues. Germline CDR1 and CDR2: MNHNS and SASEGT. The V gene lost 6 bases and the J gene lost 4 bases, with 10 bases spanning the gap. The CDR3 here is CASSPRENQPQHF. Written as DNA, the CDR3 is TGTGCCAGCAGCCCCAGGGAAAATCAGCCCCAGCATTTT.

Only a few counts were recorded for this clone. The chain is built from TRBV5-1 and TRBJ1-4; no definite D call. The CDR3 runs 14 residues. V dropped 4 bases and J dropped 2 bases, with 9 bases sitting between them. Germline V gene data show CDR1 as SGHRS and CDR2 as YFSETQ. The CDR3: CASSKSGTNEKLFF. In nucleotides, the CDR3 is TGCGCCAGCAGCAAATCCGGCACTAATGAAAAACTGTTTTTT.